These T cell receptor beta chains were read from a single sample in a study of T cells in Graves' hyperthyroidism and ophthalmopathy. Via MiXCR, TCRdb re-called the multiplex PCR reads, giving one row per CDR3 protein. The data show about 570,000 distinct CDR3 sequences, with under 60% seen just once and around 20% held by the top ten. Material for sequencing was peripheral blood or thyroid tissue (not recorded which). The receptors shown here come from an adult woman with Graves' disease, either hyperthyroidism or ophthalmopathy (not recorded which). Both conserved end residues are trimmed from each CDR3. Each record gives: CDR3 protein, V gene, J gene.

ASSWRMTGNYEQY	TRBV6-5	TRBJ2-7
ASSFRQGDQPQY	TRBV12-3/TRBV12-4	TRBJ2-5
ASSFPSGYGYT	TRBV7-9	TRBJ1-2
ASRTTGTGNQPQH	TRBV10-3	TRBJ1-5
ASSGQGDQPLH	TRBV2	TRBJ1-6
SARPGTTNEKLF	TRBV20-1	TRBJ1-4
ASSADRGLEQY	TRBV7-3	TRBJ2-7
ASSLAGGVYEQY	TRBV7-6	TRBJ2-7
AISALRGINEQY	TRBV10-3	TRBJ2-7
SAPRGPHDYEQY	TRBV20-1	TRBJ2-7
ASSLKGVSGLGGETQY	TRBV7-3	TRBJ2-5
ASRKGGQGLYEQY	TRBV2	TRBJ2-7
ATSDSLGNTGELF	TRBV24-1	TRBJ2-2
ASSQEGQVYEQY	TRBV4-2	TRBJ2-7
SAITGGGLGNTEAF	TRBV20-1	TRBJ1-1
ASSIVGSGPNEKLF	TRBV19	TRBJ1-4
ASSSVLSFRGTEAF	TRBV28	TRBJ1-1
ASSFLPNGNSPLH	TRBV27	TRBJ1-6
ASSQAGFDYGYT	TRBV4-2	TRBJ1-2
ASSQAGRGVSSPLH	TRBV14	TRBJ1-6
ASLDTL	TRBV19	TRBJ1-1
ASNLGGYQPQH	TRBV19	NA
ASSLGGGSGNTIY	TRBV5-1	TRBJ1-3
ASSKRGTSGQETQY	TRBV6-5	TRBJ2-5
ASIPSVGGIETQY	TRBV5-6	TRBJ2-5
SQAIGLAYEQY	TRBV29-1	TRBJ2-7
AIRSEGGTEAF	TRBV10-3	TRBJ1-1
ASRGPPQSGELF	TRBV12-3/TRBV12-4	TRBJ2-2
ASSPATGAF	TRBV4-1	TRBJ1-1
ASSLTGSVNEKLF	TRBV5-1	TRBJ1-4
ASRVQGPGNTGELF	TRBV10-2	TRBJ2-2
ASSVAQGGNSPLH	TRBV9	TRBJ1-6
ASSVTRNRGLFTETQY	TRBV7-3	TRBJ2-5
SVEGDERPQY	TRBV29-1	TRBJ2-5
ASSWDGSLTDTQY	TRBV7-3	TRBJ2-3
AISYRDELQY	TRBV10-3	TRBJ2-3
SATNSKETQY	TRBV29-1	TRBJ2-5
ASSQGQLLTPGSCF	TRBV14	TRBJ2-2
ASSQALEETQY	TRBV7-2	TRBJ2-5
ASRPGRDRVYEQY	TRBV7-2	TRBJ2-7
SARDRYTEAF	TRBV20-1	TRBJ1-1
ASSVAGAIGSPLH	TRBV11-2	TRBJ1-6
ASSPAVGQPQH	TRBV7-9	TRBJ1-5
ASSLKGDSYEQY	TRBV7-3	TRBJ2-7
ASSPEGTGNQPQH	TRBV10-3	TRBJ1-5
ASSSLEGSTDTQY	TRBV7-8	TRBJ2-3
AISEFGPNNEQF	TRBV10-3	NA
ASSASSGTGSAF	TRBV9	TRBJ1-1
SADHLYGYT	TRBV20-1	TRBJ1-2
ATSSLGQGFGYT	TRBV15	TRBJ1-2
ASSYLAGTQY	TRBV7-2	TRBJ2-3
ASRQPSSGANVLT	TRBV19	TRBJ2-6
ASTPDGRVGETQY	TRBV7-9	TRBJ2-5
ASSDGVGFRNSPLH	TRBV10-2	TRBJ1-6